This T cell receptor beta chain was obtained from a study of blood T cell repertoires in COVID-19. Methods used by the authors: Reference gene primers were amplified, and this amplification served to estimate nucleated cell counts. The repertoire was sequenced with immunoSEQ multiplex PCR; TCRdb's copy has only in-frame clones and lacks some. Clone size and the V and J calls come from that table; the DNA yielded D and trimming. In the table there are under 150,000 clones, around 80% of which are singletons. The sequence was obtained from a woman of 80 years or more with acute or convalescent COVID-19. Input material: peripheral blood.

This chain's CDR3 is CASRPQGPDNSPLHF. The CDR3 bases are TGTGCCAGCAGACCCCAGGGGCCCGATAATTCACCCCTCCACTTT. V and J are TRBV7-2 and TRBJ1-6; D perhaps matches TRBD1 (6 bases). V was trimmed by 6 bases and J by 5 bases, leaving 14 bases between them. Germline loops: CDR1 SGHTA, CDR2 FQGNSA. The CDR3 runs to 15 residues.